These 5 T cell receptor beta chains were sequenced from one sample in a study of sequential checkpoint blockade in melanoma (dated by TCRdb to the late 2010s). Library prep was done by the immunoSEQ multiplex PCR assay. The source is immuneACCESS, and TCRdb retained only in-frame sequences with V and J called. Part of the clones is not carried over; for the studies checked, unresolved V genes explain less than half of this, and the remainder is unexplained. The sample table contains around 2,500 clones; only one count was recorded for approximately 20% of them. The ten largest clones represent 15% to 20% of the sample. Reading the label with the study, this specimen's treatment or condition is: randomized to nivolumab then ipilimumab (arm A) or the reverse (arm B). Sequences were derived from tumor tissue (inferred from file names), sampled from a patient given nivolumab and ipilimumab in sequence. These receptors were taken from a human donor with melanoma.

In this sample, this clone turned up a few times. V is TRBV9 and J is TRBJ2-1; no clear D. V was cut by 4 bases and J by 5 bases, with 13 bases left in between. The CDR3 covers 14 residues. The germline gives CDR1 SGDLS, CDR2 YYNGEE. CDR3 nucleotides: TGTGCCAGCAGCTATGTCCAGACCGACAATGAGCAGTTCTTC. Translation: CASSYVQTDNEQFF.

This clone came up a few times. The chain has TRBV19 and TRBJ1-2; D may be TRBD1 (5 bases). Trimming took 5 bases from V and 4 from J, leaving 14 bases between them. CDR3 length: 14 amino acids. The germline V gene has CDR1 LNHDA and CDR2 SQIVND (reference sequence). The CDR3 DNA reads TGTGCCAGTAGTCGGGACGCAAGTCTCTATGGCTACACCTTC. Its translation is CASSRDASLYGYTF.

The V and J genes are TRBV5-1 and TRBJ2-7, with 7 nucleotides matching TRBD1. V trimming: 0 bases; J trimming: 3 bases; junction bases outside the gene matches: 6. This CDR3 region has 15 residues. The germline V gene has CDR1 SGHRS and CDR2 YFSETQ. CDR3 sequence reads: CASSLVSQGVYEQYF. The DNA for the CDR3 is TGCGCCAGCAGCTTGGTTTCGCAGGGGGTCTACGAGCAGTACTTC.

This chain uses TRBV28 with TRBJ2-1, with D possibly being TRBD2 (6 bases). Trimming removed 3 bases from V and 11 bases from J, with 11 bases in between. The germline gives CDR1 MDHEN, CDR2 SYDVKM. This CDR3 region has 12 residues. CDR3 sequence: CASSLGDWKQFF. The CDR3 bases are TGTGCCAGCAGTTTGGGGGACTGGAAGCAGTTCTTC. Looking up the rest from reference TRBV28 and TRBJ2-1 gives the full variable domain: DVKVTQSSRYLVKRTGEKVFLECVQDMDHENMFWYRQDPGLGLRLIYFSYDVKMKEKGDIPEGYSVSREKKERFSLILESASTNQTSMYLCASSLGDWKQFFGPGTRLTVL.

The chain recombines TRBV5-1 with TRBJ2-5; 14 bases line up with TRBD2. Germline loops: CDR1 SGHRS, CDR2 YFSETQ. The junction had 7 bases not matched to a gene; V was cut back by 4 bases and J by 5 bases. This CDR3 contains 16 residues. The DNA for the CDR3 is TGCGCCAGCAGCCCCGGACTAGCGGGAGGACGGGAGACCCAGTACTTC. Translating it yields CASSPGLAGGRETQYF.